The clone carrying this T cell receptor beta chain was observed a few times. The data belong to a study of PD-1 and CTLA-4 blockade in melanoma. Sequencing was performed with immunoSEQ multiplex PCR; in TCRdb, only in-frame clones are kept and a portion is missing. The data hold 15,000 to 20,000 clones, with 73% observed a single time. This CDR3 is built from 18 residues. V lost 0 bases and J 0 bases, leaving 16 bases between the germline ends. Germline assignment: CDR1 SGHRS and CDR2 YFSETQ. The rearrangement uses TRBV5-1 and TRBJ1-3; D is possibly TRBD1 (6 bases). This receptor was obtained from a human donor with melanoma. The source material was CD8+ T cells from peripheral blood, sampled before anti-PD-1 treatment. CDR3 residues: CASSLAPPGQSSGNTIYF. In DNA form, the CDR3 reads TGCGCCAGCAGCTTGGCACCCCCCGGACAGAGCTCTGGAAACACCATATATTTT.